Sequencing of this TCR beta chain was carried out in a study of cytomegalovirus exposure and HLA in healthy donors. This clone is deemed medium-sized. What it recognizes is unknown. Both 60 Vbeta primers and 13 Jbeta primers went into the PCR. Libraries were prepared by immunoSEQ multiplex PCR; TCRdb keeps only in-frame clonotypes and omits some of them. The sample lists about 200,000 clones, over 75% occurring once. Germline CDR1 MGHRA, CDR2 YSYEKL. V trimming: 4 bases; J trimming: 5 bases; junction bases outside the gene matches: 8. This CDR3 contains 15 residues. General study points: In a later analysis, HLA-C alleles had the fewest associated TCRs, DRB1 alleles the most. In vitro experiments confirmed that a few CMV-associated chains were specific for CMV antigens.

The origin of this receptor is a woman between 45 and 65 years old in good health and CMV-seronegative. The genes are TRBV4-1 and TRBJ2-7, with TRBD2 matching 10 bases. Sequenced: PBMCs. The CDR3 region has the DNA TGCGCCAGCAGCCTCCCCCTAGCGGGAGAGGACGAGCAGTACTTC. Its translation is CASSLPLAGEDEQYF.